The T cell receptor beta chain under discussion was sequenced for a study of T cells in Graves' hyperthyroidism and ophthalmopathy. Overall study findings and caveats: Most clonotypes expanded in the thyroid (above 0.001) were also present in blood.

For this clonotype: Its target is unknown.

TCR beta CDR3 regions were amplified from RNA. Researchers ran a first-round RT-PCR on the TCR CDR3 using the HTBI primer set. From the multiplex PCR reads, TCRdb called clonotypes with MiXCR, one entry per CDR3 protein. Of a few hundred thousand distinct CDR3 sequences listed, 15% to 20% are singletons. Ophthalmopathy in the patients scored at least 3 on Clinical Activity Score and at least 4 on NOSPECS grade, lasting under 3 months. Patients with uncontrolled infections, other autoimmune diseases, pregnancy or lactation were excluded. Orbital computed tomography and thyroid ultrasound, together with serum TRAb and thyroxine and clinical symptoms, were used for diagnoses. This CDR3 is built from 13 residues. Germline assignment: CDR1 SQVTM and CDR2 ANQGSEA. Trimming took off 7 bases at V and 0 bases at J, with 11 bases between the two ends.

Sequenced: blood. The source of this sequence is a man between 18 and 35 years old with Graves' ophthalmopathy. V usage is TRBV29-1 and J usage is TRBJ2-3; D remains ambiguous. DNA for the CDR3: TGCAGCGCCGACGGAACTAGCACAGATACGCAGTATTTT. This translates into CSADGTSTDTQYF.